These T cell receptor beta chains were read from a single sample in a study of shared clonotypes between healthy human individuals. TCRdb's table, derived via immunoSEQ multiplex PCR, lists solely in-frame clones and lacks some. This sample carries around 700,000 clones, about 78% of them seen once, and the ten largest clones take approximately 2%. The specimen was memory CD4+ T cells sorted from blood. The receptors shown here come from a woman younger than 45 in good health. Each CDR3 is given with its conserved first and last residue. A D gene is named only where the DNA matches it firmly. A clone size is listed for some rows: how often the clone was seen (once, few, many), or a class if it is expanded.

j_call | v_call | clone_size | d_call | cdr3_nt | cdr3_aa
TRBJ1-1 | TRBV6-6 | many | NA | TGTGCCAGCAGTCGGGACCGAGTGAACACTGAAGCTTTCTTT | CASSRDRVNTEAFF
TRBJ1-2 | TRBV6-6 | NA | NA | TGTGCCAGCAGTTACGGGAGGTTGGACTATGGCTACACCTTC | CASSYGRLDYGYTF
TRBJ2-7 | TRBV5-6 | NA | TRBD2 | TGTGCCAGCAGTTGGTCTAGCGGAGCACTTTACGAGCAGTACTTC | CASSWSSGALYEQYF
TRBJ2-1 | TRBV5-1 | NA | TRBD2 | TGCGCCAGCAGCTTCCTGACTAGCGGGGGCTCCTACAATGAGCAGTTCTTC | CASSFLTSGGSYNEQFF
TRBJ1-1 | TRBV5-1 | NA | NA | TGCGCCAGCAGCTCGAGGATCGGCGTGAACACTGAAGCTTTCTTT | CASSSRIGVNTEAFF
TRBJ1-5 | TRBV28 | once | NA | TGTGCCAGCAGCATAAGACAAACCCCCACATTAATGAAGCCCCAGCATTTT | CASSIRQTPTLMKPQHF
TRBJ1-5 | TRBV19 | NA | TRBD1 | TGTGCCAGTAGGGGACAGGGTAGCAATCAGCCCCAGCATTTT | CASRGQGSNQPQHF
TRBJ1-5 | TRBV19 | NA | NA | TGTGCCAGTAGGGGGGGGGCGCTGACTCAGCCCCAGCATTTT | CASRGGALTQPQHF
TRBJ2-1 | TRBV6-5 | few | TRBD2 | TGTGCCAGCAGTTACAGGCGGGAGAACAATGAGCAGTTCTTC | CASSYRRENNEQFF
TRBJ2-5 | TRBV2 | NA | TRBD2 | TGTGCCAGCAGTGGCCCAAAGGGCGCGGGGCTAGCGGGGGAAGAGACCCAGTACTTC | CASSGPKGAGLAGEETQYF
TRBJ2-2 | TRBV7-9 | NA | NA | TGTGCCAGCAGCTTAGTTTTGGACACCAGCAGGGCCGGGGAGCTGTTTTTT | CASSLVLDTSRAGELFF
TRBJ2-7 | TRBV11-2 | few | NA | TGTGCCAGCAGCTTAGCTGGCACGGCCTACGAGCAGTACTTC | CASSLAGTAYEQYF
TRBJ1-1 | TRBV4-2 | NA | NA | TGTGCCAGCAGCCAAGCAGGAGGATCTACTGAAGCTTTCTTT | CASSQAGGSTEAFF
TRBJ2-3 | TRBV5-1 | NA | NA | TGCGCCAGCAGCCGAAACGAAGATACGCAGTATTTT | CASSRNEDTQYF
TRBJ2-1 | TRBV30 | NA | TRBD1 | TGTGCCTGGACAGTGGACAGGGGGCATGAGCAGTTCTTC | CAWTVDRGHEQFF
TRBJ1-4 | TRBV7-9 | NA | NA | TGTGCCAGCAGCTTAGAGGCCTCAACTAATGAAAAACTGTTTTTT | CASSLEASTNEKLFF
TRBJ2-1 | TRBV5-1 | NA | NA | TGCGCCAGCAGCTTGGCGAAGGGGGAAAAGGGTGAGCAGTTCTTC | CASSLAKGEKGEQFF
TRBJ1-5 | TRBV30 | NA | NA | TGTGCCTGGAGTGTACGGGTAGGGCAGCCCCAGCATTTT | CAWSVRVGQPQHF
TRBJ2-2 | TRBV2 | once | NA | TGTGCCAGCAGTGCCAGGGTTAACACCGGGGAGCTGTTTTTT | CASSARVNTGELFF
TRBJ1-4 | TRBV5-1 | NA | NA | TGCGCCAGCAGCCGATCGGGAGATTGGAATGAAAAACTGTTTTTT | CASSRSGDWNEKLFF
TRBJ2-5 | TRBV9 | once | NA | TGTGCCAGCAGCGTAGTGGGCGAGGGGGAGACCCAGTACTTC | CASSVVGEGETQYF
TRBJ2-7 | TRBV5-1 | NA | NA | TGCGCCAGCAGCTTGGGGCCAATCCCCAGCACAGGGACTTACGAGCAGTACTTC | CASSLGPIPSTGTYEQYF
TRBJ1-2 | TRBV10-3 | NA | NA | TGTGCCATCAGTGAGTCTACATTAGCTTATGGCTACACCTTC | CAISESTLAYGYTF
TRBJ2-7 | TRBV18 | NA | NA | TGTGCCAGCTCACCGAGGGATTGGGGAACCTCCTACGAGCAGTACTTC | CASSPRDWGTSYEQYF
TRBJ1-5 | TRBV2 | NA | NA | TGTGCCAGCAGTACTGGTAGTAGGGATCAGCCCCAGCATTTT | CASSTGSRDQPQHF
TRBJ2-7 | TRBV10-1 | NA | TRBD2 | TGCGCCAGCAGTGCGACTAGCGGGACCTACGAGCAGTACTTC | CASSATSGTYEQYF
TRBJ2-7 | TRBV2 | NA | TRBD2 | TGTGCCAGCACGGGACTAGCTTACGAGCAGTACTTC | CASTGLAYEQYF
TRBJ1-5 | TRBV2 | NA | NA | TGTGCCAGCAGTGAGATTGAGGGCCCCAATCAGCCCCAGCATTTT | CASSEIEGPNQPQHF
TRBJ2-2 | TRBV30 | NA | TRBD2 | TGTGCCTGGAGCCCAACCCCGGGACTAGCGGGAGGATCAGTCGGGGAGCTGTTTTTT | CAWSPTPGLAGGSVGELFF
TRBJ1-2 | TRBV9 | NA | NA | TGTGCCAGCAGCGTTGAGCGGCGGGGCTACACCTTC | CASSVERRGYTF
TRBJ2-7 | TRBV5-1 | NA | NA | TGCGCCAGCACCTTGGCGGACAGCATCTACGAGCAGTACTTC | CASTLADSIYEQYF
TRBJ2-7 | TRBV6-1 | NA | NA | TGTGCCAGCAGTTGGACGTCCTCCTACGAGCAGTACTTC | CASSWTSSYEQYF
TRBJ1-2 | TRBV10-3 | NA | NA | TGTGCCATCAGTGAGGGATGGGACCCGGGAGTCCGTAGCTATGGCTACACCTTC | CAISEGWDPGVRSYGYTF
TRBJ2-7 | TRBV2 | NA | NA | TGTGCCAGCAGTTCTCGAGGGTCCTCCTACGAGCAGTACTTC | CASSSRGSSYEQYF
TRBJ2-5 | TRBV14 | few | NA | TGTGCCAGCAGCCAAGATTATCGGGTCTCCGCGCGAGAGACCCAGTACTTC | CASSQDYRVSARETQYF
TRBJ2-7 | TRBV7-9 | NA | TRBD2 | TGTGCCAGCAGCCGCGGACTAGCGGGAGACGAGCAGTACTTC | CASSRGLAGDEQYF
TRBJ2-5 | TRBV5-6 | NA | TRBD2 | TGTGCCAGCAGCACGACGACTAGCGGGAGACAGACCCAGTACTTC | CASSTTTSGRQTQYF
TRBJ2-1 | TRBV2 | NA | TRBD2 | TGTGCCAGCAGCGCGGGACTAGCGGGAGGGCATAATGAGCAGTTCTTC | CASSAGLAGGHNEQFF
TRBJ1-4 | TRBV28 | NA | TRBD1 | TGTGCCAGCAACTTACAAAGGACAGGGAGAAATGAAAAACTGTTTTTT | CASNLQRTGRNEKLFF
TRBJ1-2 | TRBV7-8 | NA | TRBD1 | TGTGCCAGCAGCCCCCACCCGGACAGGATTAGCTCTGGCTACACCTTC | CASSPHPDRISSGYTF
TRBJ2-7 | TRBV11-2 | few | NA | TGTGCCAGCAGCCTCCGGGAAGATGAGCGCGAGCAGTACTTC | CASSLREDEREQYF
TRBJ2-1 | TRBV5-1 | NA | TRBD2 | TGCGCCAGCAGCTTGGCCGAAGGGGTTGCGGGAGGCCAATACAATGAGCAGTTCTTC | CASSLAEGVAGGQYNEQFF
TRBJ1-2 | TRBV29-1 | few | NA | TGCAGCGTTGCTAAGACAGTCGATGGCTACACCTTC | CSVAKTVDGYTF
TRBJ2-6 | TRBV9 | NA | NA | TGTGCCAGCAGCGTGCTTGACGTGTTGAGCTCTGGGGCCAACGTCCTGACTTTC | CASSVLDVLSSGANVLTF
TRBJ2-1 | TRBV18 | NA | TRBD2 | TGTGCCAGCTCACCCTGGGCTAGCGGGAGAGGGGGATACAATGAGCAGTTCTTC | CASSPWASGRGGYNEQFF
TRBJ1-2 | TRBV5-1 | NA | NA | TGCGCCAGCAGCTTGGTGGGGACCTATGGCTACACCTTC | CASSLVGTYGYTF
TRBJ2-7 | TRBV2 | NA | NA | TGTGCCAGCAGCTCTTTCTCCTATAACGAGCAGTACTTC | CASSSFSYNEQYF